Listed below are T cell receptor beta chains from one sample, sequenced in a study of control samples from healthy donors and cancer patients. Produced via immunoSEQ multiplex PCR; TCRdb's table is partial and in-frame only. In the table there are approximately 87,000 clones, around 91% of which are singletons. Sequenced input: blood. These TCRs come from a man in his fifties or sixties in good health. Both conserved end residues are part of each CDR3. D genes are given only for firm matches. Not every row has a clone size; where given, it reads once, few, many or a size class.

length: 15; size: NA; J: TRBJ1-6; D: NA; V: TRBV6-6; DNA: TGTGCCAGCAGTTACTCGACAGGCGCCAATTCACCCCTCCACTTT; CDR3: CASSYSTGANSPLHF
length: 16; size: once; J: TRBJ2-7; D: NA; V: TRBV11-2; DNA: TGTGCCAGCAGCTTCCGTATGTGGGGGGCGAGGAACGAGCAGTACTTC; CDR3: CASSFRMWGARNEQYF
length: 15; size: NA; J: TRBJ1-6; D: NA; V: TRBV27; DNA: TGTGCCAGCAGGTGGCCCGGGACCCCCAATTCACCCCTCCACTTT; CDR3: CASRWPGTPNSPLHF
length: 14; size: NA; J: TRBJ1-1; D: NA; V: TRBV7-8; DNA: TGTGCCAGCAGCTTAGGAGGGAAGAACACTGAAGCTTTCTTT; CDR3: CASSLGGKNTEAFF
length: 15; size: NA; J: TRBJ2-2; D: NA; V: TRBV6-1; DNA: TGTGCCAGCAGTGAAAGGCCAGCGGATGGCGGGGAGCTGTTTTTT; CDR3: CASSERPADGGELFF
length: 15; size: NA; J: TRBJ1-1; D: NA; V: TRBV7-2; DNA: TGTGCCAGCAGCTCAGGCCTCGTCCCCATCGCTGAAGCTTTCTTT; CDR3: CASSSGLVPIAEAFF
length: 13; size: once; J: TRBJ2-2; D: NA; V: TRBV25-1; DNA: TGTGCCAGCAGGGCCTCGAACACCGGGGAGCTGTTTTTT; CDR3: CASRASNTGELFF
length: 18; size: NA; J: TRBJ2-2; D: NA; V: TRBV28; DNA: TGTGCCAGCAGTTCGAGAAGGGTGGCCACAGGGAAGTCCGGGGAGCTGTTTTTT; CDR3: CASSSRRVATGKSGELFF
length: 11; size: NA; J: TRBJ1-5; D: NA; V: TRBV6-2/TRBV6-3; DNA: TGTGCCAGCAGTTACGGTTCGTCCCAGCATTTT; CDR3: CASSYGSSQHF
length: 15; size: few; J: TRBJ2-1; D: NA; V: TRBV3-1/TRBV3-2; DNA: TGTGCCAGCAGCCAAGAAGGTGAACTGCCCAATGAGCAGTTCTTC; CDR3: CASSQEGELPNEQFF
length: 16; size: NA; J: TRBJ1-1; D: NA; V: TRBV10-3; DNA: TGTGCCATCAGTGAGTCGAAGTATGGCGGAAGCACTGAAGCTTTCTTT; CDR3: CAISESKYGGSTEAFF
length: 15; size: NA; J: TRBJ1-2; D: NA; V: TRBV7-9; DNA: TGTGCCAGCAGCTTAGAGGCAGCTTTAAAGGGTGGCTACACCTTC; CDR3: CASSLEAALKGGYTF
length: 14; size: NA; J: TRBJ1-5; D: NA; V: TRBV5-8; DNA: TGTGCCAGCGGGGCTGTATATAGCAATCAGCCCCAGCATTTT; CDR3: CASGAVYSNQPQHF
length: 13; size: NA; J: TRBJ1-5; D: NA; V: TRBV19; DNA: TGTGCCAGTAGTATTTCAGGGATGCAGCCCCAGCATTTT; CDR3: CASSISGMQPQHF
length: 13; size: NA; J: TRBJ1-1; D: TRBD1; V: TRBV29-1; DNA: TGCAGCGTTGAGCGGGACAGGGACACTGAAGCTTTCTTT; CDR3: CSVERDRDTEAFF
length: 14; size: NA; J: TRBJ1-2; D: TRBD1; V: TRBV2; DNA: TGTGCCAGTAGGGGGACAGGGGCTGACTATGGCTACACCTTC; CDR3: CASRGTGADYGYTF
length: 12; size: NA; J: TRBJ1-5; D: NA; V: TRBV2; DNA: TGTGCCAGCAGCTACAGCGGTCAGCCCCAGCATTTT; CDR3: CASSYSGQPQHF
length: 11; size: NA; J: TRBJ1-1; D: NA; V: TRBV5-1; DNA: TGCGCCAGCAGCTTGGGATCTGAAGCTTTCTTT; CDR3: CASSLGSEAFF
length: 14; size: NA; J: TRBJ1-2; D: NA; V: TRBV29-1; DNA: TGCAGCGTTATAAATGTTGACAGTAACTATGGCTACACCTTC; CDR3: CSVINVDSNYGYTF
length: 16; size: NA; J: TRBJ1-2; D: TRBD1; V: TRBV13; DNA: TGTGCCAGCAGCGAAGAGTTCACAGGGGGCGCGCGTGGCTACACCTTC; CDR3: CASSEEFTGGARGYTF
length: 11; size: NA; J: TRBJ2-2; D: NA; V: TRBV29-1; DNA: TGCAGCGCCCCGCAATCCGGGGAGCTGTTTTTT; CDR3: CSAPQSGELFF
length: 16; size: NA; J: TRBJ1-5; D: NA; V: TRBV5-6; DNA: TGTGCCAGCAGCCCCTCCGGACCCTCACCGAGTCAGCCCCAGCATTTT; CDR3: CASSPSGPSPSQPQHF
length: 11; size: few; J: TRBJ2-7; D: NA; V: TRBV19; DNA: TGTGCCAGTAGTAGCCTCTACGAGCAGTACTTC; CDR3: CASSSLYEQYF
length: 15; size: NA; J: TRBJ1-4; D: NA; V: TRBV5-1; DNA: TGCGCCAGCAGAGGAGGGAGGTCGGCTAATGAAAAACTGTTTTTT; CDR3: CASRGGRSANEKLFF
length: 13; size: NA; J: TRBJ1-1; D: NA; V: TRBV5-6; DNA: TGTGCCAGCAGCTTTACAGGGCCAACTGAAGCTTTCTTT; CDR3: CASSFTGPTEAFF
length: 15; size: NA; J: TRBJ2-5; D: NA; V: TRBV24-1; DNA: TGTGCCACCAGTGGAGCGATGGGGGGCAGGGAGACCCAGTACTTC; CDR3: CATSGAMGGRETQYF
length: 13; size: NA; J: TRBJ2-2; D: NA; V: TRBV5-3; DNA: TGTGCCAGAAGCTTGGAGCCCGCCGGGGAGCTGTTTTTT; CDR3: CARSLEPAGELFF
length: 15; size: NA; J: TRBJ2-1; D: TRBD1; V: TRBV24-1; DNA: TGTGCCACCAGTGCCCCCGCAGGGGGAAGGGATGAGCAGTTCTTC; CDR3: CATSAPAGGRDEQFF
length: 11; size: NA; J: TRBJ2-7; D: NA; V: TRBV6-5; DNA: TGTGCCAGCAGTTCCGAAGGTGAGCAGTACTTC; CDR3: CASSSEGEQYF
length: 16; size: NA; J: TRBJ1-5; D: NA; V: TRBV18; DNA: TGTGCCAGCTCACTACAGGCTCCGAGGGGCAATCAGCCCCAGCATTTT; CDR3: CASSLQAPRGNQPQHF
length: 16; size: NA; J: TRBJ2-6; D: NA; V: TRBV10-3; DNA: TGTGCCATCAGTGAATCCGGAGTCTCTGGGGCCAACGTCCTGACTTTC; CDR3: CAISESGVSGANVLTF
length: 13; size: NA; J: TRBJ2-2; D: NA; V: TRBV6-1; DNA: TGTGCCAGCAGTGAAGTTAAGACCGGGGAGCTGTTTTTT; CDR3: CASSEVKTGELFF
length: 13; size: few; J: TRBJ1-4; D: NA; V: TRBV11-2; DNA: TGTGCCAGCAGCTTGGGAAGGTCGGGGAAACTGTTTTTT; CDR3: CASSLGRSGKLFF
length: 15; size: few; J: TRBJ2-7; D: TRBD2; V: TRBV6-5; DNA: TGTGCCAGCAGGTTCCATCCGCGGGGGGAAGGCGAGCAGTACTTC; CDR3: CASRFHPRGEGEQYF
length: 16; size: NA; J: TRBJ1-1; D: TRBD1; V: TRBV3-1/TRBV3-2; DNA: TGTGCCAGCAGCCAAGAACAGGGGCGTTCGAACACTGAAGCTTTCTTT; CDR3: CASSQEQGRSNTEAFF
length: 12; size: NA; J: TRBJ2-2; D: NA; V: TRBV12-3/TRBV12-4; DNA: TGTGCCAGCAGTTTTTTTCGCGGGGAGCTGTTTTTT; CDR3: CASSFFRGELFF
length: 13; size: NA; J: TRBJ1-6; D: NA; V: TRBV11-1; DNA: TGTGCCAGCAGCAGGGTAAAGGATTCACCCCTCCACTTT; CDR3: CASSRVKDSPLHF
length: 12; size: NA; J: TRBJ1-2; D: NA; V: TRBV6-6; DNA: TGTGCCAGCAGACGGAGAACCTATGGCTACACCTTC; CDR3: CASRRRTYGYTF
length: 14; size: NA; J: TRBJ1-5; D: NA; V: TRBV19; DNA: TGTGCCAGTAGTGGGGACGGGGACTACCAGCCCCAGCATTTT; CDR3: CASSGDGDYQPQHF
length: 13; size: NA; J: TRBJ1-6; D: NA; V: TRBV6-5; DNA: TGTGCCAGCCGTAGGGAGGCGAATTCGCCCCTCCACTTT; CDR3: CASRREANSPLHF
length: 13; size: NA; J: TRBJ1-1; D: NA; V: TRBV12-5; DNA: TGTGCTAGTGGTCGCAGGGAGGACACTGAAGCTTTCTTT; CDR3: CASGRREDTEAFF
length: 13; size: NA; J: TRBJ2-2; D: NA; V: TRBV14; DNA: TGTGCCAGCAGCCAACGCAGCACCGGGGAGCTGTTTTTT; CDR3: CASSQRSTGELFF
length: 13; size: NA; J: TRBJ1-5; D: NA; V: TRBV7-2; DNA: TGTGCCAGCAGCCCGGACGGCTTCGAGCCCCAGCATTTT; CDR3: CASSPDGFEPQHF
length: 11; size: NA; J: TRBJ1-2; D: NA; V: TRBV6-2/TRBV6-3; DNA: TGTGCCAGCAGCCGAGACAGAGAACCCACCTTC; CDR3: CASSRDREPTF
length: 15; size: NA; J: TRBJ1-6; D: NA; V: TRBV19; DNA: TGTGCCAGTAGTATCATGGCAGGGCGTAATTCACCCCTCCACTTT; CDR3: CASSIMAGRNSPLHF
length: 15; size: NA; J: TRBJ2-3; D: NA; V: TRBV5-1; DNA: TGCGCCAGCAGCTCCGGGACAACTAGCACAGATACGCAGTATTTT; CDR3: CASSSGTTSTDTQYF
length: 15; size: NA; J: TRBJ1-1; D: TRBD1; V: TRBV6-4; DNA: TGTGCCAGCAGACAACAGGGGTATGGGGACACTGAAGCTTTCTTT; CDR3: CASRQQGYGDTEAFF
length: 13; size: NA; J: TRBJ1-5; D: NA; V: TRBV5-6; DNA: TGTGCCAGCAGCCCCGGTAGCAATCAGCCCCAGCATTTT; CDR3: CASSPGSNQPQHF
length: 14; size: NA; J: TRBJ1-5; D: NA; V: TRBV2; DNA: TGTGCCAGCAGCCTCGATCGGGGAAATCAGCCCCAGCATTTT; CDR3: CASSLDRGNQPQHF
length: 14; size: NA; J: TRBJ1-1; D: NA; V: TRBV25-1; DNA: TGTGCCAGCAGTGAATCCCACAGGAACACTGAAGCTTTCTTT; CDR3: CASSESHRNTEAFF
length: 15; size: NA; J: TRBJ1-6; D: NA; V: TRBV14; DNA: TGTGCCAGCAGCCAAGGAGGCAGTGGGAATTCACCCCTCCACTTT; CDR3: CASSQGGSGNSPLHF
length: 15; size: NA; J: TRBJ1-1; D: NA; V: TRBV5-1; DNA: TGCGCCAGCAGCTTCACGTTAACAGGTGGCACTGAAGCTTTCTTT; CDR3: CASSFTLTGGTEAFF
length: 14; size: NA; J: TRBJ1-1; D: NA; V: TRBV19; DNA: TGTGCCAGTAGTTACGGGCAGACGAACACTGAAGCTTTCTTT; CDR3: CASSYGQTNTEAFF
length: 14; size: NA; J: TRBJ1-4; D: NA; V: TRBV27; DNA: TGTGCCAGCAGCCCCTGGGGTGGAGATGAAAAACTGTTTTTT; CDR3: CASSPWGGDEKLFF
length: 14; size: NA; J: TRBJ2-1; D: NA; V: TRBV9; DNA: TGTGCCAGCAGCGTAGCCTCCCTTGTTGGGGAGCAGTTCTTC; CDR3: CASSVASLVGEQFF